This entry lists 24 T cell receptor beta chains sequenced from one sample in a study of shared clonotypes between healthy human individuals. The naive CD8 subset, CD45RO-negative cells positively selected for CCR7, excluded terminally differentiated effector memory CD45RA+ cells. Repertoires were generated with immunoSEQ multiplex PCR, while TCRdb's copy carries only in-frame clones and drops some. The table lists about 2.1 million clones, around 93% of them singletons, with about 1.7% in the top ten. Source material: naive CD8+ T cells from PBMCs. All receptors come from a young man in good health. Some clones in this sample may be carry-over from other donors' samples.

This clone showed up just once. This sequence joins TRBV5-6 and TRBJ1-1; no firm D call. Per the germline V gene, CDR1 is SGHDT and CDR2 is YYEEEE. The V end was cut by 0 bases, the J end by 11 bases, with 8 bases between. This CDR3 comprises 11 residues. The CDR3 here is CASSLASTAFF. The DNA of the CDR3 is TGTGCCAGCAGCTTGGCGAGCACGGCTTTCTTT.

The chain combines TRBV29-1 with TRBJ2-7; 10 bases align to TRBD1. The V gene's germline CDR1 is SQVTM and CDR2 ANQGSEA. V lost 6 bases, J lost 3 bases, and 5 bases stayed unmatched. CDR3 length: 13 amino acids. The CDR3: CSVAGTGDYEQYF. CDR3 DNA: TGCAGCGTGGCCGGGACAGGGGACTACGAGCAGTACTTC.

The CDR3 here is CASSYGLAQSTDTQYF. CDR3 sequence (DNA): TGTGCCAGCAGTTACGGACTAGCGCAAAGCACAGATACGCAGTATTTT. The gene calls are TRBV6-5 and TRBJ2-3; 9 bases line up with TRBD2. The CDR3 consists of 16 residues. The V gene end was trimmed by 2 bases and the J gene end by 0 bases; junction bases not matched to a gene: 3. CDR1 and CDR2 from the germline V gene are MNHEY and SVGAGI.

The V call is TRBV28, the J call TRBJ1-5, with D tentatively TRBD1 (5 bases). V was pared by 11 bases and J by 2 bases, with 13 bases between. Germline V gene data show CDR1 as MDHEN and CDR2 as SYDVKM. This CDR3 is built from 13 residues. CDR3 nucleotide sequence: TGTGCCTCGGGGCAAGGTGGCAATCAGCCCCAGCATTTT. Translating gives CASGQGGNQPQHF.

The table lists this clone with a count of one. The chain recombines TRBV13 with TRBJ2-7, with TRBD1 matching over 11 bases. Germline V gene sequence: CDR1 PRHDT, CDR2 FYEKMQ (reference sequence). The CDR3 contains 15 residues. Trimming removed 3 bases from V and 4 bases from J; junction bases left unmatched: 5. The CDR3 spells CASSFRDRGGYEQYF. CDR3 nucleotides: TGTGCCAGCAGCTTCCGGGACAGGGGGGGATACGAGCAGTACTTC.

V usage is TRBV28 and J usage is TRBJ2-7, with a weak D call TRBD1 (6 bases). This CDR3 is 14 amino acids long. CDR1 is MDHEN, CDR2 SYDVKM, per germline. The V and J ends lost 2 bases and 2 bases respectively, with 10 bases between them. CDR3 residues: CASSLPGHPYEQYF. In DNA form, the CDR3 reads TGTGCCAGCAGTTTACCGGGACACCCCTACGAGCAGTACTTC.

The chain is built from TRBV9 and TRBJ2-7; D remains ambiguous. V gave up 0 bases and J gave up 7 bases, with 17 bases separating them. This CDR3 spans 15 amino acids. The germline gives CDR1 SGDLS, CDR2 YYNGEE. The CDR3 sequence: CASSVGLPADGEQYF. The CDR3 DNA sequence: TGTGCCAGCAGCGTAGGGTTGCCAGCCGATGGGGAGCAGTACTTC. The full variable domain, completed using reference TRBV9 and TRBJ2-7, is DSGVTQTPKHLITATGQRVTLRCSPRSGDLSVYWYQQSLDQGLQFLIQYYNGEERAKGNILERFSAQQFPDLHSELNLSSLELGDSALYFCASSVGLPADGEQYFGPGTRLTVT.

The chain couples TRBV27 to TRBJ1-2, with D perhaps TRBD1 (6 bases). This CDR3 comprises 17 residues. Germline lookup yields CDR1 MNHEY and CDR2 SMNVEV (reference sequence). V was shortened by 4 bases and J by 6 bases, with 24 bases between the two germline ends. The CDR3 DNA sequence: TGTGCCAGCAGTTCCCGCCATAATTTGCGGGGGGGCAATGGCTACACCTTC. Encoded protein: CASSSRHNLRGGNGYTF.

This chain links TRBV7-9 with TRBJ1-5; TRBD1 agrees at 8 bases. V was clipped by 1 base and J by 3 bases; unmatched bases: 2. The germline V gene encodes CDR1 SEHNR and CDR2 FQNEAQ (reference sequence). There are 15 residues in the CDR3. The chain's CDR3 is CASSLGTGFNQPQHF. CDR3 nucleotides: TGTGCCAGCAGCTTAGGGACAGGGTTCAATCAGCCCCAGCATTTT.

The rearrangement links TRBV28 to TRBJ1-1; TRBD1 might be the D (5 bases). V lost 1 base and J lost 0, with 21 bases in between. Germline CDR1 is MDHEN and CDR2 is SYDVKM. This CDR3 has 19 amino acids. CDR3 in DNA: TGTGCCAGCAGTTTATCCCCCATCGACAGCCTTATCATGAACACTGAAGCTTTCTTT. Protein product: CASSLSPIDSLIMNTEAFF. Looking up the rest from reference TRBV28 and TRBJ1-1 gives the full variable domain: DVKVTQSSRYLVKRTGEKVFLECVQDMDHENMFWYRQDPGLGLRLIYFSYDVKMKEKGDIPEGYSVSREKKERFSLILESASTNQTSMYLCASSLSPIDSLIMNTEAFFGQGTRLTVV.

The gene calls are TRBV27 and TRBJ2-7, with TRBD2 matching over 7 bases. Trimming removed 3 bases from V and 7 bases from J; junction bases left unmatched: 3. CDR1 is MNHEY, CDR2 SMNVEV, per germline (reference sequence). CDR3 size: 12 residues. This chain's CDR3 is CASSLGGEEQYF. CDR3 nucleotides: TGTGCCAGCAGTTTGGGGGGGGAAGAGCAGTACTTC.

This chain uses TRBV30 with TRBJ2-3; D is undetermined. The V end lost 0 bases, the J end lost 2 bases, and 9 bases lay between the germline ends. The CDR3 runs 14 residues. Germline assignment: CDR1 GTSNPN and CDR2 SVGIG (reference sequence). For the CDR3, the DNA is TGTGCCTGGAGTGTCGTCCAGGACACAGATACGCAGTATTTT. Protein: CAWSVVQDTDTQYF. The whole variable domain, remainder taken from reference TRBV30 and TRBJ2-3, is SQTIHQWPATLVQPVGSPLSLECTVEGTSNPNLYWYRQAAGRGLQLLFYSVGIGQISSEVPQNLSASRPQDRQFILSSKKLLLSDSGFYLCAWSVVQDTDTQYFGPGTRLTVL.

V gene TRBV11-2 combines with J gene TRBJ2-7, with D hard to call. V shed 4 bases and J shed 3 bases, with 10 bases lying between them. The CDR3 length is 13 residues. Germline loops: CDR1 SGHAT, CDR2 FQNNGV. For the CDR3, the DNA is TGTGCCAGCAGCTCCTACAAAAACTACGAGCAGTACTTC. This gives the protein CASSSYKNYEQYF.

The CDR3 DNA reads as TGTGCCAGCAGTCTGCAAGGACAGGGAAACACTGAAGCTTTCTTT. This translates into CASSLQGQGNTEAFF. This rearrangement joins TRBV28 to TRBJ1-1; TRBD1 matches at 8 bases. Germline V gives CDR1 MDHEN, CDR2 SYDVKM. The CDR3 is 15 residues long. V lost 5 bases to trimming and J lost 2 bases; unmatched junction nucleotides: 7.

The chain combines TRBV7-9 with TRBJ2-7; TRBD2 is a possible D gene (6 bases). Germline V gene sequence: CDR1 SEHNR, CDR2 FQNEAQ (reference sequence). CDR3 size: 14 residues. The V end lost 2 bases, the J end lost 4 bases, and 12 bases lay between the germline ends. CDR3 DNA: TGTGCCAGCAGCTTACCCCGGGAGTCTTACGAGCAGTACTTC. Translation: CASSLPRESYEQYF. Complete variable domain (other parts from reference TRBV7-9 and TRBJ2-7): DTGVSQNPRHKITKRGQNVTFRCDPISEHNRLYWYRQTLGQGPEFLTYFQNEAQLEKSRLLSDRFSAERPKGSFSTLEIQRTEQGDSAMYLCASSLPRESYEQYFGPGTRLTVT.

This chain uses TRBV9 with TRBJ2-3, with a weak D call TRBD2 (5 bases). Trimming pared 4 bases from V and 2 bases from J, leaving 8 bases between. CDR1 is SGDLS and CDR2 is YYNGEE in the germline V gene. This CDR3 comprises 13 residues. CDR3 DNA: TGTGCCAGCAGCCGGGGAGACACAGATACGCAGTATTTT. Translating it yields CASSRGDTDTQYF.

The chain employs TRBV2 and TRBJ2-7, with D perhaps matching TRBD1 (5 bases). CDR3 length equals 15 residues. Germline-derived CDR1 and CDR2 are SNHLY and FYNNEI. The V gene lost 8 bases and the J gene lost 1 base, with 18 bases spanning the gap. The CDR3 DNA follows: TGTGCCAGCGGCTTAACAGGCCGAATTTCCTACGAGCAGTACTTC. Amino acid sequence: CASGLTGRISYEQYF.

The rearrangement links TRBV7-9 to TRBJ1-2, with TRBD1 as a possible D gene (5 bases). Trimming took 1 base from V and 2 from J, leaving 11 bases between them. The CDR3 length is 15 residues. CDR1 and CDR2 from the germline V gene are SEHNR and FQNEAQ (reference sequence). The CDR3 nucleotides read TGTGCCAGCAGCTTAGGGGTGGGACGGAACTATGGCTACACCTTC. It translates to CASSLGVGRNYGYTF.

A single count supports this clone. The chain employs TRBV15 and TRBJ1-1; the D gene is possibly TRBD1 (5 bases). CDR1 is LNHNV, CDR2 YYDKDF, per germline (reference sequence). This CDR3 has 12 residues. V was pared by 4 bases and J by 6 bases, with 9 bases between. CDR3 DNA: TGTGCCACCAGCAAAAAACAGGCTGAAGCTTTCTTT. Its translation: CATSKKQAEAFF.

This chain connects TRBV4-2 to TRBJ2-5, with D uncertain. CDR3 length: 18 amino acids. Looked up from germline, CDR1 is LGHNA and CDR2 is YNFKEQ. Deletions cut 0 bases from V and 2 bases from J, with 19 bases between. CDR3 DNA: TGTGCCAGCAGCCAAGATTTAATCAGCGCCCCCCCTCAAGAGACCCAGTACTTC. Residues: CASSQDLISAPPQETQYF.

This clone was observed once. The rearrangement uses TRBV2 and TRBJ1-2; D call uncertain. Looked up from germline, CDR1 is SNHLY and CDR2 is FYNNEI. The V end lost 0 bases, the J end lost 4 bases, and 9 bases lay between the germline ends. The CDR3 has 14 residues. The CDR3 sequence: CASSEAVSGYGYTF. The CDR3 DNA follows: TGTGCCAGCAGTGAAGCCGTGAGTGGCTATGGCTACACCTTC.

The rearrangement links TRBV9 to TRBJ2-7; 12 nucleotides agree with TRBD2. The junction had 8 bases not matched to a gene; V was cut back by 3 bases and J by 4 bases. The germline V gene has CDR1 SGDLS and CDR2 YYNGEE. The CDR3 has 16 residues. CDR3 bases: TGTGCCAGCAGCGCTAGCGGGAGGGCGGTATGGTACGAGCAGTACTTC. It specifies CASSASGRAVWYEQYF.

The chain links TRBV7-8 to TRBJ2-7; D gene unclear. The CDR3 covers 16 residues. V dropped 2 bases and J dropped 0 bases, with 14 bases sitting between them. Germline assignment: CDR1 SGHVS and CDR2 FQNEAQ. The CDR3 protein is CASSLWAGLSSYEQYF. CDR3 DNA sequence: TGTGCCAGCAGCTTATGGGCAGGTCTGAGCTCCTACGAGCAGTACTTC.

The CDR3 bases are TGTGCCAGCAGACCACATAGCGGGAGTGAATCCGGGGAGCTGTTTTTT. This sequence encodes CASRPHSGSESGELFF. The J gene is TRBJ2-2, the V gene TRBV11-3; 9 bases align to TRBD2. The CDR3 spans 16 residues. Germline CDR1 reads SGHNT; CDR2 reads YENEEA. V dropped 6 bases and J dropped 6; count of bases not matched to a gene: 11.